This passage covers 11 T cell receptor beta chains from one sample sequenced in a study of blood T cells in healthy people across ages. Primed by a sample-barcoded 5' primer and a J-beta primer mix, a second PCR proceeded for about 6 to 12 cycles. In TCRdb, the 5' RACE reads were re-called with MiXCR into one record per CDR3 protein. The sample contains about 1,600,000 distinct CDR3 sequences, 42% of which appear only once. Input material: blood. The receptor source for this set is a woman aged 18-30 years in good health.

This chain joins TRBV20-1 and TRBJ2-1, with TRBD2 matching 7 bases. The closer fit of TRBJ2-7 to the DNA end suggests the J call may be wrong. The CDR3 length is 12 residues. Germline CDR1 and CDR2: DFQATT and SNEGSKA (reference sequence). The CDR3 nucleotides are TGCAGTGGACTAGCCCCCTACAATGAGCAGTACTTC. This encodes CSGLAPYNEQYF.

This clonotype was seen more than once but under ten times. The chain joins TRBV20-1 to TRBJ2-3; TRBD2 agrees at 14 bases. This CDR3 has 13 amino acids. The ends lost 8 bases at V and 5 bases at J; junction bases unmatched: 3. Per the germline V gene, CDR1 is DFQATT and CDR2 is SNEGSKA (reference sequence). The CDR3 bases are TGCAGTTCCGGACTAGCGGGAGGAGATACGCAGTATTTT. Residues: CSSGLAGGDTQYF.

This clonotype has a handful of counts. The chain carries TRBV12-3 or TRBV12-4 and TRBJ1-2, with 7 nucleotides matching TRBD1. V lost 4 bases and J lost 2; bases outside the gene matches: 4. This CDR3 spans 14 amino acids. This CDR3 reads CASSSAGGNYGYTF. The CDR3 nucleotides read TGTGCCAGCAGTTCGGCAGGGGGAAACTATGGCTACACCTTC.

This clonotype occurred a few times. The chain joins TRBV9 to TRBJ2-7; 7 nucleotides line up with TRBD2. From germline, CDR1 is SGDLS and CDR2 YYNGEE. The CDR3 is 16 residues long. V lost 0 bases and J lost 7; bases outside the gene matches: 13. CDR3 nucleotides: TGTGCCAGCAGCGTAGGAGGCGGGGGACCGTACAATGAGCAGTACTTC. It encodes CASSVGGGGPYNEQYF. Full variable domain (rest looked up from reference TRBV9 and TRBJ2-7): DSGVTQTPKHLITATGQRVTLRCSPRSGDLSVYWYQQSLDQGLQFLIQYYNGEERAKGNILERFSAQQFPDLHSELNLSSLELGDSALYFCASSVGGGGPYNEQYFGPGTRLTVT.

The J gene is TRBJ2-7, the V gene TRBV6-6; weak D call: TRBD2 (6 bases). Germline CDR1 reads MNHNY; CDR2 reads SVGAGI (reference sequence). This CDR3 is built from 15 residues. The germline V and J ends were trimmed by 4 bases and 0 bases, with 13 bases remaining between them. CDR3 protein: CASSSGGESSYEQYF. In DNA form, the CDR3 reads TGTGCCAGCAGTTCGGGCGGGGAGAGCTCCTACGAGCAGTACTTC.

The gene calls are TRBV5-5 and TRBJ2-2; 11 nucleotides align to TRBD2. The V and J ends lost 4 bases and 7 bases, in that order; junction bases with no gene match: 9. Germline V gene data show CDR1 as SGHKS and CDR2 as YYEKEE (reference sequence). This CDR3 region has 16 residues. In DNA, the CDR3 is TGTGCCAGCAGCCCATTTAGCGGGAGGGCCGGCGGGGAGCTGTTTTTT. Residues: CASSPFSGRAGGELFF.

This chain connects TRBV7-9 to TRBJ1-2; 8 nucleotides align to TRBD1. CDR1 and CDR2 (germline): SEHNR, FQNEAQ (reference sequence). The J segment lost 2 bases and the V segment lost 4 bases, leaving 15 bases of the junction unmatched. The CDR3 extends over 18 amino acids. The CDR3 bases are TGTGCCAGCAGCTCATACGGACCAGAGGCAGGGGGCAACTATGGCTACACCTTC. Its protein is CASSSYGPEAGGNYGYTF.

This clonotype was detected only a few times. The chain recombines TRBV11-2 with TRBJ2-3, with D uncertain. Germline lookup yields CDR1 SGHAT and CDR2 FQNNGV. V lost 1 base and J lost 0, with 11 bases in between. CDR3 size: 16 residues. For the CDR3, the DNA is TGTGCCAGCAGCTTAGGTGCTACTCCTAGCACAGATACGCAGTATTTT. Its translation: CASSLGATPSTDTQYF.

This clonotype was detected only a few times. The rearrangement uses TRBV4-1 and TRBJ2-7; maybe TRBD2 (5 bases). V lost 0 bases and J lost 7, with 19 bases in between. Germline V CDR1 and CDR2: MGHRA, YSYEKL. CDR3 length equals 16 residues. DNA for the CDR3: TGCGCCAGCAGCCAAGAAAGGAGGCGGTCTGGGAATGAGCAGTACTTC. Translation gives CASSQERRRSGNEQYF.

The DNA for the CDR3 is TGTGCCACAACAGTAGCCGGGACTGTGGGAGAGACCCAGTACTTC. Its protein product is CATTVAGTVGETQYF. The V call is TRBV24-1, the J call TRBJ2-5; tentatively, D is TRBD2 (6 bases). CDR1 KGHDR and CDR2 SFDVKD come from the germline V gene. Trimming took off 10 bases at V and 4 bases at J, with 21 bases between the two ends. This CDR3 is 15 amino acids long.

There are a few counts of this clonotype. V and J are TRBV27 and TRBJ1-2; a weak D match, TRBD1 (5 bases). The CDR3 loop spans 13 amino acids. Germline-derived CDR1 and CDR2 are MNHEY and SMNVEV (reference sequence). Trimming removed 5 bases at V and 6 bases at J, with 13 bases between. The CDR3 DNA is TGTGCCAGCAGTGCCAGGGTTCAGGATGGCTACACCTTC. This gives the protein CASSARVQDGYTF.